This T cell receptor beta chain came from a study of T cells in localized non-small cell lung cancer. Germline CDR1 and CDR2: SNHLY and FYNNEI. This CDR3 contains 14 residues. The ends lost 8 bases at V and 9 bases at J; junction bases unmatched: 9. TCRdb keeps only in-frame clones here, not all; method: immunoSEQ multiplex PCR. The data hold 70,000 to 95,000 clones, with approximately 91% observed a single time. Worth noting for this clone: Its antigen is currently unknown.

Whole-study findings and limits: It was uninvolved adjacent lung that showed the highest T cell clonality, exceeding tumor. Longer overall survival was linked to higher blood T cell density. Median detection of top 100 tumor clones in adjacent lung was roughly 61 clones. Investigators sequenced only a single tumor region, leaving heterogeneity possible.

This TCR was recovered from a woman between 35 and 70 years old with stage II squamous cell lung carcinoma. The V and J genes are TRBV2 and TRBJ1-6; 8 bases map to TRBD1. The sequencing used PBMCs, collected before any cancer treatment. The CDR3: CASETTGESSPLHF. In DNA, the CDR3 is TGTGCCAGCGAAACGACAGGGGAAAGTTCACCCCTCCACTTT. Together with reference TRBV2 and TRBJ1-6, the CDR3 gives the full variable domain: EPEVTQTPSHQVTQMGQEVILRCVPISNHLYFYWYRQILGQKVEFLVSFYNNEISEKSEIFDDQFSVERPDGSNFTLKIRSTKLEDSAMYFCASETTGESSPLHFGNGTRLTVT.